The 29 T cell receptor delta chains in this list originate from one sample, sequenced in a study of human gamma delta and Vdelta1 T cells. For these TCRs, the target antigens are not known. TCRdb used CATT to re-call clones from the PCR reads. The sample contains about 6,400 delta-chain clones, less than 45% of which appear only once. The sequencing input was Vdelta1 gamma-delta T cells from blood grown in culture (DOT cells). The receptor set was obtained from a human donor in good health.

This clone was detected only once. The chain has TRDV1 and TRDJ1; tentative D call: TRDD3 (5 bases). V was clipped by 1 base and J by 3 bases, with 33 bases between them. The CDR3 has 22 amino acids. CDR1 TSWWSYY and CDR2 QGS come from the germline V gene. DNA of the CDR3: TGTGCTCTTGGGGAACCCCGACTACGGACTACTGGTGAAAACTTTAGCGCCGATAAACTCATCTTT. Protein: CALGEPRLRTTGENFSADKLIF.

This chain joins TRDV1 and TRDJ1, with D possibly matching TRDD2 (6 bases). This CDR3 is 22 amino acids long. Germline values: CDR1 TSWWSYY, CDR2 QGS. The ends were cut back, 0 bases at V and 0 bases at J, with 29 bases in the middle. In DNA form, the CDR3 reads TGTGCTCTTGGGGAACTAGGGAATCCTACCATTCGTCCGGCTGGGTACACCGATAAACTCATCTTT. Translation gives CALGELGNPTIRPAGYTDKLIF.

Remarks on this clone: Other nucleotide sequences in the sample specify the same CDR3. The gene calls are TRDV1 and TRDJ1, with TRDD3 matching 12 bases. The ends lost 4 bases at V and 4 bases at J; junction bases unmatched: 22. Germline V gene sequence: CDR1 TSWWSYY, CDR2 QGS. The CDR3 sequence is 21 residues long. For the CDR3, the DNA is TGTGCTCTTGGGGGACTCCCTGACTGGGGATACTGGGGGATACTTTTCGATAAACTCATCTTT. As protein: CALGGLPDWGYWGILFDKLIF.

The V gene is TRDV1, the J gene TRDJ1, with 9 nucleotides matching TRDD3. J gave up 0 bases and V 1 base, and 12 bases lay outside the gene matches. The CDR3 covers 19 residues. Germline lookup yields CDR1 TSWWSYY and CDR2 QGS. Here the CDR3 reads CALGEHRPILGDNTDKLIF. The CDR3 DNA reads TGTGCTCTTGGGGAACATAGGCCCATACTGGGGGACAACACCGATAAACTCATCTTT.

As regards this clone: Different DNA sequences within this sample yield the same CDR3. The rearrangement links TRDV1 to TRDJ1; 7 bases agree with TRDD3. V shed 5 bases, J shed 4 bases, and the junction held 16 bases outside the gene matches. Germline CDR1 TSWWSYY, CDR2 QGS. The CDR3 is 17 amino acids. CDR3 nucleotide sequence: TGTGCTCTTGGGTCTATACTGATACTGGGGAAGGACGATAAACTCATCTTT. Amino acids: CALGSILILGKDDKLIF.

The chain carries TRDV1 and TRDJ1; 12 nucleotides align to TRDD3. CDR3 length equals 17 residues. Germline V gene data show CDR1 as TSWWSYY and CDR2 as QGS. With 4 bases clipped from V and 3 bases from J, the junction kept 9 bases outside the gene matches. The CDR3 nucleotides read TGTGCTCTTGGGGTTTCCTGGGGGATACGCCCCCCCGATAAACTCATCTTT. Protein product: CALGVSWGIRPPDKLIF.

On this clone itself: A much larger clone differs by one base, so this may be a read error. V usage is TRDV1 and J usage is TRDJ3; 8 nucleotides line up with TRDD3. This CDR3 has 24 amino acids. Looked up from germline, CDR1 is TSWWSYY and CDR2 is QGS. DNA of the CDR3: TGTGCTCTTGGGGAAACCCCTACCGTGACTGGGGGCCAAACCTACTCCTGGGACCCCCGACAGATGTTTTTC. Residues: CALGETPTVTGGQTYSWDPRQMFF.

Turning to this clone: Within the sample, other DNA sequences also encode this same CDR3. The chain has TRDV1 and TRDJ1; TRDD3 aligns across 11 bases. This CDR3 has 20 amino acids. J lost 4 bases, V lost 2 bases, and 18 bases had no gene match. Germline CDR1 TSWWSYY, CDR2 QGS. CDR3 in DNA: TGTGCTCTTGGGGAAACGCTATTCCTACATGGGGGATACGGCTACGATAAACTCATCTTT. Its protein is CALGETLFLHGGYGYDKLIF.

V usage is TRDV1 and J usage is TRDJ1; tentatively, D is TRDD2 or TRDD3 (5 bases each). The CDR3 consists of 19 residues. The germline CDR1 and CDR2 sequences are TSWWSYY and QGS. V lost 3 bases and J 0 bases, leaving 23 bases between the germline ends. CDR3 bases: TGTGCTCTTGGGGATCTCTTCCGTACTGGTTGGAAGAACACCGATAAACTCATCTTT. It translates to CALGDLFRTGWKNTDKLIF.

This clone came up a few times. The V and J genes are TRDV1 and TRDJ1; the match to TRDD3 covers 9 bases. The germline CDR1 and CDR2 sequences are TSWWSYY and QGS. J lost 0 bases, V lost 0 bases, and 35 bases had no gene match. This CDR3 is 27 amino acids long. CDR3: CALGELVGPTGIRRVGMQLQYTDKLIF. The CDR3 DNA follows: TGTGCTCTTGGGGAACTAGTAGGTCCTACGGGGATACGGCGCGTAGGTATGCAGTTACAGTACACCGATAAACTCATCTTT.

This chain joins TRDV1 and TRDJ1; the match to TRDD3 covers 8 bases. With 4 bases clipped from V and 0 bases from J, the junction kept 10 bases outside the gene matches. Germline assignment: CDR1 TSWWSYY and CDR2 QGS. The CDR3 covers 17 residues. For the CDR3, the DNA is TGTGCTCTTGGGGTCTCTACTGGGGGGGCCGACACCGATAAACTCATCTTT. Translated: CALGVSTGGADTDKLIF.

This rearrangement joins TRDV1 to TRDJ1; the D gene is possibly TRDD3 (5 bases). The CDR3 consists of 18 residues. Germline CDR1 TSWWSYY, CDR2 QGS. Trimming pared 2 bases from V and 2 bases from J, leaving 21 bases between. The CDR3 region is CALGESLRGVWPTDKLIF. The CDR3 nucleotides read TGTGCTCTTGGGGAATCCTTGCGGGGGGTCTGGCCAACCGATAAACTCATCTTT.

The chain is built from TRDV1 and TRDJ1, with 9 nucleotides matching TRDD3. With 4 bases clipped from V and 0 bases from J, the junction kept 15 bases outside the gene matches. Germline CDR1 TSWWSYY, CDR2 QGS. CDR3 size: 19 residues. This CDR3 reads CALGGALRWGIIDTDKLIF. The DNA for the CDR3 is TGTGCTCTTGGGGGAGCCCTACGCTGGGGGATTATCGACACCGATAAACTCATCTTT.

This clone has only one observation. The rearrangement links TRDV1 to TRDJ1, with TRDD3 matching over 13 bases. After removal of 1 base from V and 8 bases from J, the junction contained 37 bases not matched to a gene. CDR1 TSWWSYY and CDR2 QGS come from the germline V gene. This CDR3 is built from 26 residues. CDR3 loop: CALGEQITPNLPTSTGGYAGDQKLIF. In DNA, the CDR3 is TGTGCTCTTGGGGAACAGATTACCCCCAACCTTCCTACCTCTACTGGGGGATACGCGGGTGATCAGAAACTCATCTTT.

This rearrangement joins TRDV1 to TRDJ1, with 8 bases aligning to TRDD3. This CDR3 contains 15 residues. V lost 7 bases to trimming and J lost 0 bases; unmatched junction nucleotides: 7. CDR1 and CDR2 (germline): TSWWSYY, QGS. CDR3 protein: CALDRGIAYTDKLIF. CDR3 in DNA: TGTGCTCTTGATCGGGGGATAGCGTACACCGATAAACTCATCTTT.

V is TRDV1 and J is TRDJ1; 8 bases match TRDD3. Germline assignment: CDR1 TSWWSYY and CDR2 QGS. V lost 1 base to trimming and J lost 3 bases; unmatched junction nucleotides: 31. CDR3 size: 24 residues. In DNA form, the CDR3 reads TGTGCTCTTGGGGAACCCCGCCGGGTCCCCGTTCTATGGTCCCCGGGGATACAATCCGATAAACTCATCTTT. Residues: CALGEPRRVPVLWSPGIQSDKLIF.

The chain joins TRDV1 to TRDJ1, with D perhaps TRDD2 or TRDD3 (6 bases each). V was clipped by 9 bases and J by 1 base, with 33 bases between them. CDR1 is TSWWSYY and CDR2 is QGS in the germline V gene. There are 20 residues in the CDR3. The CDR3 spells CALAPSPDSGAPRGTDKLIF. CDR3 in DNA: TGTGCTCTAGCCCCTTCCCCGGACTCTGGGGCCCCAAGGGGCACCGATAAACTCATCTTT.

The chain has TRDV1 and TRDJ4; tentatively, D is TRDD3 (6 bases). The germline gives CDR1 TSWWSYY, CDR2 QGS. This CDR3 is 17 amino acids long. V dropped 1 base and J dropped 0 bases, with 18 bases sitting between them. CDR3 in amino acids: CALGERPSVGYPRPLIF. The CDR3 bases are TGTGCTCTTGGGGAACGCCCTTCGGTAGGATACCCCAGACCCCTGATCTTT.

The chain combines TRDV1 with TRDJ1; no definite D call. The ends were cut back, 1 base at V and 0 bases at J, with 15 bases in the middle. This CDR3 has 17 residues. From germline, CDR1 is TSWWSYY and CDR2 QGS. The chain's CDR3 is CALGERVHKGYTDKLIF. The CDR3 region has the DNA TGTGCTCTTGGGGAACGGGTCCACAAGGGGTACACCGATAAACTCATCTTT.

The chain combines TRDV1 with TRDJ1; 11 bases are a match to TRDD3. CDR1 and CDR2 (germline): TSWWSYY, QGS. J gave up 0 bases and V 0 bases, and 24 bases lay outside the gene matches. This CDR3 comprises 24 residues. CDR3: CALGELVLPNKPWGIPSYTDKLIF. CDR3 nucleotides: TGTGCTCTTGGGGAACTGGTGCTTCCTAACAAACCCTGGGGGATACCGTCGTACACCGATAAACTCATCTTT.

A single count supports this clone. The rearrangement joins TRDV1 to TRDJ1, with TRDD3 as a possible D gene (6 bases). The CDR3 covers 16 residues. The germline V gene encodes CDR1 TSWWSYY and CDR2 QGS. Trimming shortened V by 3 bases and J by 0 bases, and 14 bases separated the two germline ends. The CDR3 region is CALGESPGMDTDKLIF. The CDR3 DNA reads TGTGCTCTTGGGGAGTCCCCGGGGATGGACACCGATAAACTCATCTTT.

Worth noting for this clone: A single base separates this from a much larger clone, so it may be a read error. V usage is TRDV1 and J usage is TRDJ1; 7 bases are shared with TRDD3. V lost 3 bases to trimming and J lost 3 bases; unmatched junction nucleotides: 28. Germline CDR1 is TSWWSYY and CDR2 is QGS. The CDR3 consists of 22 residues. The CDR3 region is CALGDDASNTGTGVYRADKLIF. CDR3 nucleotide sequence: TGTGCTCTTGGGGATGACGCGTCCAACACGGGTACTGGGGTATACAGGGCCGATAAACTCATCTTT.

The chain has TRDV1 and TRDJ1, with 7 bases aligning to TRDD3. Trimming removed 1 base from V and 2 bases from J; junction bases left unmatched: 28. Germline values: CDR1 TSWWSYY, CDR2 QGS. The length of the CDR3 is 23 residues. CDR3 DNA sequence: TGTGCTCTTGGGGAACCCTCGTCGCGTACTCTCAAACGGGTGGGGGAGATTACCGATAAACTCATCTTT. Residues: CALGEPSSRTLKRVGEITDKLIF.

This clone is judged medium-sized (0.01 to 0.1%). J is TRDJ1 and V is TRDV1; 11 bases match TRDD3. The V gene's germline CDR1 is TSWWSYY and CDR2 QGS. This CDR3 is built from 21 residues. The V and J ends lost 2 bases and 2 bases, in that order; junction bases with no gene match: 19. The chain's CDR3 is CALGECCSSYWGINSTDKLIF. The CDR3 DNA is TGTGCTCTTGGGGAATGTTGCTCCTCATACTGGGGGATAAATTCAACCGATAAACTCATCTTT.

This chain uses TRDV1 with TRDJ1, with 9 bases aligning to TRDD3. After removal of 0 bases from V and 0 bases from J, the junction contained 5 bases not matched to a gene. The V gene's germline CDR1 is TSWWSYY and CDR2 QGS. There are 17 residues in the CDR3. The CDR3 sequence is CALGELHTGGHTDKLIF. The DNA of the CDR3 is TGTGCTCTTGGGGAACTTCATACTGGGGGACACACCGATAAACTCATCTTT.

This clone was seen only a few times. The rearrangement links TRDV1 to TRDJ1, with a tentative D call TRDD3 (6 bases). V was trimmed by 3 bases and J by 2 bases, leaving 25 bases between them. CDR1 and CDR2 (germline): TSWWSYY, QGS. This CDR3 has 19 amino acids. DNA for the CDR3: TGTGCTCTTGGGGACCCTACTGGGTCTACGCCCACTTTAACCGATAAACTCATCTTT. It is translated as CALGDPTGSTPTLTDKLIF.

This chain uses TRDV1 with TRDJ1; TRDD3 matches at 8 bases. Losses at the gene ends were 0 bases for V and 0 bases for J; bases not matched to a gene: 12. The germline CDR1 and CDR2 sequences are TSWWSYY and QGS. The CDR3 is made up of 19 amino acids. The CDR3 loop is CALGELHRWGTWYTDKLIF. The CDR3 region has the DNA TGTGCTCTTGGGGAACTCCACCGCTGGGGGACCTGGTACACCGATAAACTCATCTTT.

The chain combines TRDV1 with TRDJ1; the D gene is possibly TRDD3 (5 bases). V dropped 2 bases and J dropped 1 base, with 17 bases sitting between them. The CDR3 is 17 amino acids. Germline-derived CDR1 and CDR2 are TSWWSYY and QGS. The CDR3 loop is CALGEKTGALITDKLIF. As DNA, the CDR3 is TGTGCTCTTGGGGAAAAAACGGGGGCCTTAATCACCGATAAACTCATCTTT.

The sample holds a few counts of this clone. Given a much more abundant clone one base away, this may be a read error. The V call is TRDV1, the J call TRDJ1, with 13 bases that match TRDD3. The end of the DNA fits TRDJ2 better, so the J call may be wrong. CDR3 length: 23 residues. The germline V gene has CDR1 TSWWSYY and CDR2 QGS. The CDR3, as DNA: TGTGCTCTTGGGGAACTCCCTTCCCCATATGATACTGGGGGATACGCGGTCACCGATAAACTCTTCTTT. As protein: CALGELPSPYDTGGYAVTDKLFF.